The 25 T cell receptor beta chains listed next were all sequenced from one sample in a study of cytomegalovirus exposure and HLA in healthy donors. 60 Vbeta and 13 Jbeta primers were used in PCR. Using immunoSEQ multiplex PCR, the repertoire was profiled, and TCRdb retains in-frame clones only, with some absent. The data contain 110,000 or so clones, approximately 79% of them singletons. The sequenced sample consisted of PBMCs. These receptors all come from a man aged 50 to 59 in good health and CMV-seropositive.

The chain has TRBV19 and TRBJ1-5; D unclear. The CDR3 has 16 amino acids. V was cut by 7 bases and J by 4 bases, with 20 bases left in between. The germline CDR1 and CDR2 sequences are LNHDA and SQIVND (reference sequence). CDR3 sequence: CASKLNPRWENQPQHF. The CDR3 region has the DNA TGTGCCAGTAAGCTCAACCCAAGGTGGGAGAATCAGCCCCAGCATTTT.

The rearrangement uses TRBV7-9 and TRBJ2-5, with a weak D call TRBD2 (7 bases). Judging by the DNA end, TRBJ2-7 fits better; the J call may be wrong. The V gene's germline CDR1 is SEHNR and CDR2 FQNEAQ (reference sequence). The length of the CDR3 is 15 residues. In nucleotides, the CDR3 is TGTGCCAGCAGCCCAGAGGGGGGGGGATCCTACGAGCAGTACTTC. It encodes CASSPEGGGSYEQYF.

This clone has just a few counts. The V call is TRBV4-3, the J call TRBJ1-1; D is unresolved. The CDR3 is made up of 14 amino acids. Between the trimmed V and J ends, which lost 0 bases and 3 bases, there was a span of 8 bases. Germline CDR1 LGHNA, CDR2 YSLEER. The CDR3 DNA reads as TGCGCCAGCAGCCAAGAATCTTCAGACACTGAAGCTTTCTTT. This codes for CASSQESSDTEAFF.

This chain joins TRBV7-9 and TRBJ1-2; weak D call: TRBD1 (6 bases). The V end lost 2 bases, the J end lost 2 bases, and 12 bases lay between the germline ends. The length of the CDR3 is 15 residues. CDR1 and CDR2 from the germline V gene are SEHNR and FQNEAQ (reference sequence). The CDR3 reads CASSLTGGYNYGYTF. The CDR3 DNA reads TGTGCCAGCAGCTTAACGGGGGGCTACAACTATGGCTACACCTTC. Using reference TRBV7-9 and TRBJ1-2 for the parts outside the CDR3, the full variable domain is DTGVSQNPRHKITKRGQNVTFRCDPISEHNRLYWYRQTLGQGPEFLTYFQNEAQLEKSRLLSDRFSAERPKGSFSTLEIQRTEQGDSAMYLCASSLTGGYNYGYTFGSGTRLTVV.

CDR3 sequence reads: CASSQGGPGELFF. The CDR3 region has the DNA TGTGCCAGCAGCCAAGGAGGCCCCGGGGAGCTGTTTTTT. This rearrangement joins TRBV14 to TRBJ2-2; D call uncertain. CDR1 is SGHDN and CDR2 is FVKESK in the germline V gene. This CDR3 spans 13 amino acids. The germline V and J ends were trimmed by 1 base and 6 bases, with 6 bases remaining between them.

This clone was observed once. Here the CDR3 DNA reads TGTGCCAGCAGCGTACCTAGCGGGGGGGGGACCCAGTACTTC. It yields the protein CASSVPSGGGTQYF. This sequence joins TRBV9 and TRBJ2-5; 12 bases are shared with TRBD2. Trimming cost V 1 base and J 7 bases; bases outside gene matches: 2. Germline V gene lookup returns CDR1 SGDLS and CDR2 YYNGEE. The CDR3 spans 14 residues. The whole variable domain, remainder taken from reference TRBV9 and TRBJ2-5, is DSGVTQTPKHLITATGQRVTLRCSPRSGDLSVYWYQQSLDQGLQFLIQYYNGEERAKGNILERFSAQQFPDLHSELNLSSLELGDSALYFCASSVPSGGGTQYFGPGTRLLVL.

This clone has a handful of counts. The chain employs TRBV4-2 and TRBJ2-4; D ambiguous. This CDR3 is 16 amino acids long. Trimming removed 0 bases from V and 1 base from J, with 10 bases in between. CDR1 and CDR2 from the germline V gene are LGHNA and YNFKEQ. CDR3 loop: CASSQDWIGAKNIQYF. Written as DNA, the CDR3 is TGTGCCAGCAGCCAAGATTGGATCGGGGCCAAAAACATTCAGTACTTC.

V and J are TRBV28 and TRBJ1-4; possibly TRBD1 for D (6 bases). Trimming left V 9 bases short and J 5 bases short, with 19 bases between. This CDR3 is built from 15 residues. Germline V lookup: CDR1 MDHEN, CDR2 SYDVKM. CDR3 in amino acids: CASVGTPHTNEKLFF. The CDR3 DNA reads TGTGCCAGTGTTGGGACACCTCATACCAATGAAAAACTGTTTTTT.

The chain combines TRBV2 with TRBJ2-7; TRBD1 agrees at 7 bases. There are 16 residues in the CDR3. V lost 4 bases to trimming and J lost 1 base; unmatched junction nucleotides: 10. Germline-derived CDR1 and CDR2 are SNHLY and FYNNEI. CDR3 in amino acids: CASSVSTGTASYEQYF. CDR3 coding DNA: TGTGCCAGCAGTGTTTCTACCGGGACAGCATCCTACGAGCAGTACTTC. Complete variable domain (other parts from reference TRBV2 and TRBJ2-7): EPEVTQTPSHQVTQMGQEVILRCVPISNHLYFYWYRQILGQKVEFLVSFYNNEISEKSEIFDDQFSVERPDGSNFTLKIRSTKLEDSAMYFCASSVSTGTASYEQYFGPGTRLTVT.

The CDR3 is CASSLGLGTRNTGELFF. CDR3 DNA: TGTGCCAGCAGCTTGGGTTTGGGGACAAGGAACACCGGGGAGCTGTTTTTT. This rearrangement joins TRBV5-4 to TRBJ2-2; maybe TRBD1 (6 bases). The CDR3 runs to 17 residues. V lost 0 bases and J 1 base, leaving 13 bases between the germline ends. CDR1 SGHNT and CDR2 YYREEE come from the germline V gene (reference sequence).

This rearrangement joins TRBV18 to TRBJ1-4; 9 bases fit TRBD1. CDR3 length: 15 residues. The germline gives CDR1 KGHSH, CDR2 LQKENI. V shed 1 base, J shed 6 bases, and the junction held 3 bases outside the gene matches. CDR3 nucleotide sequence: TGTGCCAGCTCACCACTTAGACAGGGGGATGAAAAACTGTTTTTT. Its protein is CASSPLRQGDEKLFF.

The chain links TRBV7-2 to TRBJ2-5, with TRBD1 matching 11 bases. The J call may not be correct, given that the DNA end is closer to TRBJ2-7. Germline V gene data show CDR1 as SGHTA and CDR2 as FQGNSA. The CDR3 covers 16 residues. For the CDR3, the DNA is TGTGCCAGCAGCTTACGCTTGGGACAGGGGGGAGGCGAGCAGTACTTC. It translates to CASSLRLGQGGGEQYF.

V and J are TRBV27 and TRBJ1-2, with 11 nucleotides matching TRBD1. Germline CDR1 and CDR2: MNHEY and SMNVEV (reference sequence). The CDR3 runs to 15 residues. Trimming at V came to 5 bases and at J to 7 bases, leaving 9 bases not matched to a gene. Here the CDR3 reads CASSPRTGGASGYTF. In DNA, the CDR3 is TGTGCCAGCAGTCCTCGGACAGGGGGCGCGAGTGGCTACACCTTC.

This clone turned up a few times. The rearrangement uses TRBV29-1 and TRBJ2-3; a weak D match, TRBD2 (5 bases). The CDR3 length is 12 residues. Germline V gene sequence: CDR1 SQVTM, CDR2 ANQGSEA. The V and J ends lost 8 bases and 3 bases respectively, with 12 bases between them. CDR3 region: CSPWTGTDTQYF. The CDR3 DNA reads TGCAGCCCTTGGACGGGAACAGATACGCAGTATTTT.

The rearrangement uses TRBV28 and TRBJ2-2, with D possibly being TRBD1 (6 bases). CDR1 and CDR2 from the germline V gene are MDHEN and SYDVKM. This CDR3 comprises 16 residues. V lost 4 bases, J lost 6 bases, and 18 bases lay in between. DNA for the CDR3: TGTGCCAGCAGTTATACAGGGAAGGCGCCCCCCGGGGAGCTGTTTTTT. Translating it yields CASSYTGKAPPGELFF.

V gene TRBV6-5 combines with J gene TRBJ1-2, with a tentative D call TRBD1 (6 bases). Germline V gives CDR1 MNHEY, CDR2 SVGAGI. This CDR3 is built from 12 residues. V lost 8 bases to trimming and J lost 6 bases, with 13 bases between them. The CDR3 sequence: CASRRGRDGYTF. In DNA form, the CDR3 reads TGTGCCAGCCGCAGGGGACGGGATGGCTACACCTTC.

This chain uses TRBV9 with TRBJ2-1; a weak D match, TRBD1 (6 bases). This CDR3 spans 16 amino acids. From germline, CDR1 is SGDLS and CDR2 YYNGEE. Between the trimmed V and J ends, which lost 0 bases and 4 bases, there was a span of 14 bases. CDR3 sequence (DNA): TGTGCCAGCAGCGTAGATTCCAGGGGACCTTACAATGAGCAGTTCTTC. Amino acid sequence: CASSVDSRGPYNEQFF.

Only a few counts were recorded for this clone. The V and J genes are TRBV6-5 and TRBJ1-5; TRBD1 is a possible D gene (6 bases). CDR1 and CDR2 (germline): MNHEY, SVGAGI. The CDR3 is made up of 15 amino acids. Trimming removed 5 bases at V and 2 bases at J, with 13 bases between. The CDR3 DNA sequence: TGTGCCAGCAGTCCCAGGGGTCGGGGCAATCAGCCCCAGCATTTT. Translation: CASSPRGRGNQPQHF.

The chain has TRBV4-2 and TRBJ1-1; TRBD1 matches 7 bases. V shed 1 base, J shed 0 bases, and the junction held 8 bases outside the gene matches. CDR1 is LGHNA, CDR2 YNFKEQ, per germline. CDR3 size: 17 residues. For the CDR3, the DNA is TGTGCCAGCAGCCAAGGTGAGACAGGGCCGATGAACACTGAAGCTTTCTTT. Protein: CASSQGETGPMNTEAFF.

Only a few counts were recorded for this clone. This rearrangement joins TRBV9 to TRBJ2-5; 11 positions agree with TRBD2. CDR3 length: 15 amino acids. With 0 bases clipped from V and 4 bases from J, the junction kept 2 bases outside the gene matches. From germline, CDR1 is SGDLS and CDR2 YYNGEE. The CDR3 DNA reads TGTGCCAGCAGCGTAGTAGCGGGAGGGCCAGAGACCCAGTACTTC. Its protein product is CASSVVAGGPETQYF.

This clone was recorded only once. The gene calls are TRBV7-7 and TRBJ2-7; D remains unclear. V was cut by 0 bases and J by 3 bases, with 12 bases left in between. From germline, CDR1 is SSHAT and CDR2 FNYEAQ (reference sequence). The CDR3 has 15 amino acids. DNA of the CDR3: TGTGCCAGCAGCTTAGCGCGTTCCCCTATCTACGAGCAGTACTTC. Its protein product is CASSLARSPIYEQYF.

The J gene is TRBJ2-1, the V gene TRBV5-1; 7 nucleotides line up with TRBD1. The CDR3 runs 13 residues. CDR1 and CDR2 from the germline V gene are SGHRS and YFSETQ. V lost 4 bases, J lost 7 bases, and 5 bases stayed unmatched. CDR3 bases: TGCGCCAGCAGCGAGGGACAGCCTAATGAGCAGTTCTTC. Translation: CASSEGQPNEQFF.

This clone was observed a handful of times. This chain joins TRBV29-1 and TRBJ1-1, with 8 bases fitting TRBD1. CDR1 SQVTM and CDR2 ANQGSEA come from the germline V gene. J gave up 1 base and V 4 bases, and 5 bases lay outside the gene matches. The CDR3 has 14 amino acids. CDR3 sequence reads: CSVAATGANTEAFF. The DNA for the CDR3 is TGCAGCGTTGCCGCGACAGGGGCGAACACTGAAGCTTTCTTT.

The V call is TRBV10-1, the J call TRBJ2-1; 8 nucleotides agree with TRBD1. V dropped 8 bases and J dropped 5; count of bases not matched to a gene: 5. CDR1 WNHNN and CDR2 SYGVQD come from the germline V gene (reference sequence). This CDR3 is 13 amino acids long. The CDR3 loop is CASRGTGNNEQFF. In DNA, the CDR3 is TGCGCCAGCCGGGGGACAGGTAACAATGAGCAGTTCTTC.

This clone was detected a few times. J is TRBJ2-7 and V is TRBV9; 7 nucleotides line up with TRBD2. The V gene's germline CDR1 is SGDLS and CDR2 YYNGEE. V dropped 0 bases and J dropped 5; count of bases not matched to a gene: 11. This CDR3 region has 16 residues. The CDR3 region is CASSVEGRAGLNEQYF. As DNA, the CDR3 is TGTGCCAGCAGCGTAGAGGGGAGGGCGGGCCTCAACGAGCAGTACTTC. The full variable domain, completed using reference TRBV9 and TRBJ2-7, is DSGVTQTPKHLITATGQRVTLRCSPRSGDLSVYWYQQSLDQGLQFLIQYYNGEERAKGNILERFSAQQFPDLHSELNLSSLELGDSALYFCASSVEGRAGLNEQYFGPGTRLTVT.